Below are 18 T cell receptor beta chains sequenced from a single sample in a study of T-cell reconstitution after alpha-beta-depleted transplantation in children. Preparation of the TCRbeta library was carried out with unique molecular identifiers. TCRdb used MiXCR to reprocess the PCR reads, holding one entry per CDR3 protein. The data show under 75,000 distinct CDR3 sequences, roughly 10% seen once. Sample: PBMCs, taken before TCRalphabeta/CD19-depleted stem cell transplant. The origin of the receptors is a boy aged 5-17 years with acute myeloid leukemia, due to receive a stem cell transplant.

This clonotype was seen many times. V usage is TRBV7-2 and J usage is TRBJ2-4; TRBD1 agrees at 11 bases. Germline CDR1 reads SGHTA; CDR2 reads FQGNSA. V trimming: 2 bases; J trimming: 9 bases; junction bases outside the gene matches: 6. The length of the CDR3 is 15 residues. CDR3: CASSLWTGGEGIQYF. In nucleotides, the CDR3 is TGTGCCAGCAGCTTATGGACAGGGGGCGAGGGCATTCAGTACTTC.

Concerning this clonotype: The germline gene is not matched at one end of the junction; a read error may be the cause. This chain connects TRBV5-1 to TRBJ2-3; no definite D call. The CDR3 is 13 residues long. Germline lookup yields CDR1 SGHRS and CDR2 YFSETQ. CDR3 residues: CASSLVYTDTQYF. The CDR3 region has the DNA TGCGCCAGCAGTTTGGTTTACACAGATACGCAGTATTTT.

The chain uses TRBV19 and TRBJ2-5; 7 bases align to TRBD2. The CDR3 extends over 14 amino acids. The germline CDR1 and CDR2 sequences are LNHDA and SQIVND (reference sequence). V lost 3 bases to trimming and J lost 4 bases; unmatched junction nucleotides: 5. CDR3 sequence reads: CASSISTGGETQYF. The CDR3 DNA is TGTGCCAGTAGTATCTCGACGGGGGGAGAGACCCAGTACTTC.

This clonotype was detected many times. This chain uses TRBV15 with TRBJ1-5; no clear D. V lost 0 bases to trimming and J lost 1 base, with 16 bases between them. The CDR3 is 18 residues long. Germline V gives CDR1 LNHNV, CDR2 YYDKDF (reference sequence). CDR3 DNA: TGTGCCACCAGCAGAGATCGTAGGGTTCGAGAAAGCAATCAGCCCCAGCATTTT. Translated: CATSRDRRVRESNQPQHF.

This clonotype came up many times. The chain carries TRBV29-1 and TRBJ2-3, with D possibly being TRBD1 or TRBD2 (5 bases each). The V end was cut by 3 bases, the J end by 7 bases, with 26 bases between. Per the germline V gene, CDR1 is SQVTM and CDR2 is ANQGSEA. The CDR3 is 17 residues long. CDR3 sequence reads: CSVERTSGPPPLYTQYF. The DNA for the CDR3 is TGCAGCGTTGAGCGGACCTCGGGGCCCCCGCCTTTATATACGCAGTATTTT.

This rearrangement joins TRBV10-3 to TRBJ2-1; tentative D call: TRBD2 (6 bases). Trimming stripped 3 bases from V and 1 base from J, with 10 bases between. The germline V gene encodes CDR1 ENHRY and CDR2 SYGVKD. The CDR3 has 15 amino acids. In nucleotides, the CDR3 is TGTGCCATCAGTGACAGTGGGGGGTCCTACAATGAGCAGTTCTTC. It translates to CAISDSGGSYNEQFF.

In its sample, this clonotype was seen many times. The V call is TRBV20-1, the J call TRBJ1-2; 10 bases align to TRBD1. CDR3 length equals 15 residues. Per germline, CDR1 DFQATT and CDR2 SNEGSKA (reference sequence). After removal of 5 bases from V and 7 bases from J, the junction contained 13 bases not matched to a gene. CDR3 nucleotide sequence: TGCAGTGCTCCCTATGACAGGGGGCAATATATTGGCTACACCTTC. Translating it yields CSAPYDRGQYIGYTF.

This clonotype was detected many times. The V and J genes are TRBV28 and TRBJ2-7; D might be TRBD1 (6 bases). This CDR3 contains 14 residues. V shed 10 bases and J shed 4 bases, with 20 bases lying between them. Germline values: CDR1 MDHEN, CDR2 SYDVKM. CDR3 in DNA: TGTGCCACCTCATCCGCGACAGGTAGATACGAGCAGTACTTC. Its protein is CATSSATGRYEQYF.

This clonotype was counted ten times or more. CDR3 in amino acids: CATSRGPAPRDEKLFF. In DNA form, the CDR3 reads TGTGCCACCAGCAGAGGTCCGGCACCCCGGGATGAAAAACTGTTTTTT. The J gene is TRBJ1-4, the V gene TRBV15, with no clear D. Germline CDR1 and CDR2: LNHNV and YYDKDF (reference sequence). The CDR3 is made up of 16 amino acids. The ends were cut back, 1 base at V and 6 bases at J, with 15 bases in the middle.

Many counts were recorded for this clonotype. The genes are TRBV12-3 or TRBV12-4 and TRBJ2-1, with D possibly matching TRBD2 (6 bases). V lost 3 bases and J 6 bases, leaving 18 bases between the germline ends. The CDR3 length is 16 residues. CDR3: CASSLGGGGTGNEQFF. The CDR3 region has the DNA TGTGCCAGCAGTTTGGGGGGTGGCGGGACCGGCAATGAGCAGTTCTTC.

This clonotype has at least ten counts. The chain joins TRBV5-1 to TRBJ2-1; D is undetermined. The CDR3 is 14 amino acids. Trimming cost V 0 bases and J 4 bases, with 8 bases left between them. The germline V gene has CDR1 SGHRS and CDR2 YFSETQ. The CDR3 here is CASSLVSQYNEQFF. CDR3 nucleotides: TGCGCCAGCAGCTTGGTTAGTCAGTACAATGAGCAGTTCTTC.

The rearrangement links TRBV11-2 to TRBJ2-3; D is unclear. The CDR3 has 16 residues. V lost 0 bases, J lost 0 bases, and 10 bases lay in between. The germline V gene has CDR1 SGHAT and CDR2 FQNNGV. CDR3 residues: CASSLDEAASTDTQYF. The DNA for the CDR3 is TGTGCCAGCAGCTTAGATGAGGCAGCTAGCACAGATACGCAGTATTTT.

Ten or more counts support this clonotype. This chain uses TRBV28 with TRBJ1-4; 7 nucleotides align to TRBD1. This CDR3 has 14 amino acids. Trimming cost V 4 bases and J 4 bases; bases outside gene matches: 3. Germline V gene lookup returns CDR1 MDHEN and CDR2 SYDVKM. CDR3: CASSWGQINEKLFF. The CDR3 DNA follows: TGTGCCAGCAGTTGGGGACAGATTAATGAAAAACTGTTTTTT. The full variable domain, rest sourced from reference TRBV28 and TRBJ1-4, is DVKVTQSSRYLVKRTGEKVFLECVQDMDHENMFWYRQDPGLGLRLIYFSYDVKMKEKGDIPEGYSVSREKKERFSLILESASTNQTSMYLCASSWGQINEKLFFGSGTQLSVL.

The table lists this clonotype with many counts. The chain joins TRBV5-1 to TRBJ2-3; 8 positions match TRBD2. The germline V gene encodes CDR1 SGHRS and CDR2 YFSETQ. V lost 4 bases to trimming and J lost 4 bases; unmatched junction nucleotides: 14. This CDR3 is 17 amino acids long. The CDR3 loop is CASSLPEVAGSADTQYF. The CDR3 bases are TGCGCCAGCAGCCTCCCGGAGGTAGCGGGGTCAGCAGATACGCAGTATTTT.

This clonotype was seen at least ten times. The rearrangement joins TRBV20-1 to TRBJ2-5; TRBD2 aligns across 8 bases. Trimming removed 4 bases from V and 4 bases from J; junction bases left unmatched: 5. The germline gives CDR1 DFQATT, CDR2 SNEGSKA (reference sequence). The CDR3 is 13 residues long. The CDR3 DNA follows: TGCAGTGCTATCGGGGGGGGGCGAGAGACCCAGTACTTC. This gives the protein CSAIGGGRETQYF.

This clonotype was picked up many times. The chain carries TRBV12-3 or TRBV12-4 and TRBJ1-1, with D possibly TRBD1 on 5 matching bases. Trimming shortened V by 3 bases and J by 0 bases, and 17 bases separated the two germline ends. This CDR3 is built from 17 residues. The CDR3 spells CASSLGGAISMNTEAFF. The CDR3 DNA is TGTGCCAGCAGTTTGGGAGGGGCGATCAGCATGAACACTGAAGCTTTCTTT.

This clonotype was seen ten or more times. The chain couples TRBV5-1 to TRBJ2-5; TRBD1 matches 9 bases. Germline V gene sequence: CDR1 SGHRS, CDR2 YFSETQ. With V trimmed by 4 bases and J by 4 bases, 14 bases remained unmatched. This CDR3 region has 17 residues. CDR3 protein: CASSPALGTGLSETQYF. The CDR3 DNA is TGCGCCAGCAGCCCGGCGTTAGGGACAGGGCTGTCAGAGACCCAGTACTTC.

This clonotype has a count of ten or more. The V and J genes are TRBV7-2 and TRBJ2-1, with a possible D match to TRBD1 (6 bases). With 1 base removed from V and 2 bases from J, the gap between germline ends came to 12 bases. Germline V gene sequence: CDR1 SGHTA, CDR2 FQGNSA. The CDR3 runs 16 residues. This CDR3 reads CASSLVRWTAYNEQFF. In nucleotides, the CDR3 is TGTGCCAGCAGCTTAGTTCGATGGACAGCCTACAATGAGCAGTTCTTC.